This entry lists 29 T cell receptor beta chains sequenced from one sample in a study of early T cells in non-severe SARS-CoV-2 infection. TCRdb re-analysed the 5' RACE reads in MiXCR, keeping a single row per CDR3 protein. The table lists around 57,000 distinct CDR3 sequences, 5.5% to 7% of them singletons. Sequencing used whole blood, obtained at baseline. These receptors all come from an adult who was a healthcare worker with PCR-confirmed SARS-CoV-2 infection or an uninfected control (not recorded which).

This clonotype was seen ten or more times. V usage is TRBV2 and J usage is TRBJ2-7; D remains unclear. There are 12 residues in the CDR3. V lost 6 bases and J 0 bases, leaving 6 bases between the germline ends. Per the germline V gene, CDR1 is SNHLY and CDR2 is FYNNEI. CDR3 in amino acids: CASSGTSYEQYF. Here the CDR3 DNA reads TGTGCCAGCAGCGGCACCTCCTACGAGCAGTACTTC.

The gene calls are TRBV7-9 and TRBJ2-5; D could derive from TRBD1 or TRBD2 (5 bases each). The CDR3 loop spans 14 amino acids. Germline V lookup: CDR1 SEHNR, CDR2 FQNEAQ (reference sequence). Trimming removed 7 bases at V and 0 bases at J, with 12 bases between. The CDR3 nucleotides read TGTGCCAGCATCCTGGGGGAGTACCAAGAGACCCAGTACTTC. It encodes CASILGEYQETQYF. The complete variable domain, with remaining parts taken from reference TRBV7-9 and TRBJ2-5, reads DTGVSQNPRHKITKRGQNVTFRCDPISEHNRLYWYRQTLGQGPEFLTYFQNEAQLEKSRLLSDRFSAERPKGSFSTLEIQRTEQGDSAMYLCASILGEYQETQYFGPGTRLLVL.

A few counts support this clonotype. The V gene is TRBV29-1, the J gene TRBJ1-5, with TRBD1 matching 8 bases. V dropped 4 bases and J dropped 4; count of bases not matched to a gene: 0. The CDR3 consists of 12 residues. Germline loops: CDR1 SQVTM, CDR2 ANQGSEA. The CDR3 here is CSVGDRNQPQHF. CDR3 DNA sequence: TGCAGCGTTGGGGACAGGAATCAGCCCCAGCATTTT.

Ten or more counts support this clonotype. The chain joins TRBV5-6 to TRBJ2-7, with D uncertain. Germline V gene lookup returns CDR1 SGHDT and CDR2 YYEEEE. The CDR3 extends over 16 amino acids. The V and J ends lost 1 base and 2 bases respectively, with 16 bases between them. CDR3 in amino acids: CASSLWIGRSTYEQYF. For the CDR3, the DNA is TGTGCCAGCAGCTTGTGGATCGGGCGGAGTACCTACGAGCAGTACTTC. The full variable domain, rest sourced from reference TRBV5-6 and TRBJ2-7, is DAGVTQSPTHLIKTRGQQVTLRCSPKSGHDTVSWYQQALGQGPQFIFQYYEEEERQRGNFPDRFSGHQFPNYSSELNVNALLLGDSALYLCASSLWIGRSTYEQYFGPGTRLTVT.

The sample holds many counts of this clonotype. V usage is TRBV28 and J usage is TRBJ2-7; 10 bases fit TRBD1. Germline CDR1 reads MDHEN; CDR2 reads SYDVKM. The CDR3 loop spans 17 amino acids. Losses at the gene ends were 6 bases for V and 2 bases for J; bases not matched to a gene: 13. The CDR3 DNA is TGTGCCAGCAGGTCCGGGACAGGGGTTGCTGGTGCCTACGAGCAGTACTTC. It codes for CASRSGTGVAGAYEQYF. Based on the CDR3 plus reference TRBV28 and TRBJ2-7, the full variable domain is DVKVTQSSRYLVKRTGEKVFLECVQDMDHENMFWYRQDPGLGLRLIYFSYDVKMKEKGDIPEGYSVSREKKERFSLILESASTNQTSMYLCASRSGTGVAGAYEQYFGPGTRLTVT.

Many counts were recorded for this clonotype. The chain joins TRBV4-3 to TRBJ2-7, with D possibly matching TRBD2 (6 bases). CDR3 length: 15 residues. Germline loops: CDR1 LGHNA, CDR2 YSLEER. V was trimmed by 1 base and J by 0 bases, leaving 10 bases between them. The CDR3 spells CASSQGSGPSYEQYF. The CDR3, as DNA: TGCGCCAGCAGCCAAGGTAGCGGTCCCTCCTACGAGCAGTACTTC.

Ten or more counts support this clonotype. The chain carries TRBV5-4 and TRBJ2-1; no definite D call. The CDR3 contains 11 residues. V shed 0 bases and J shed 5 bases, with 0 bases lying between them. Germline V CDR1 and CDR2: SGHNT, YYREEE (reference sequence). The CDR3 nucleotides are TGTGCCAGCAGCTTGGACAATGAGCAGTTCTTC. It is translated as CASSLDNEQFF.

This clonotype has a handful of counts. The chain employs TRBV5-1 and TRBJ2-3; D remains ambiguous. The V end lost 4 bases, the J end lost 1 base, and 10 bases lay between the germline ends. Germline V gene data show CDR1 as SGHRS and CDR2 as YFSETQ. The CDR3 extends over 14 amino acids. DNA of the CDR3: TGCGCCAGCAGCCAATCCGGAGGCACAGATACGCAGTATTTT. This codes for CASSQSGGTDTQYF.

This clonotype has at least ten counts. CDR3 DNA: TGCGCCAGCAGCCAAGATTATGGGGAGCAGTTCTTC. Its protein is CASSQDYGEQFF. V gene TRBV4-3 combines with J gene TRBJ2-1; D gene ambiguous. The germline V gene encodes CDR1 LGHNA and CDR2 YSLEER. V was cut by 0 bases and J by 10 bases, with 7 bases left in between. The CDR3 sequence is 12 residues long.

This clonotype was recorded many times. The chain uses TRBV25-1 and TRBJ2-7; no clear D gene. Germline V gene data show CDR1 as MGHDK and CDR2 as SYGVNS. V was pared by 1 base and J by 2 bases, with 6 bases between. The length of the CDR3 is 13 residues. As DNA, the CDR3 is TGTGCCAGCAGTGAATTAACCGCCTACGAGCAGTACTTC. Translation: CASSELTAYEQYF.

The chain couples TRBV7-9 to TRBJ1-1; D may be TRBD1 (5 bases). Germline V gene lookup returns CDR1 SEHNR and CDR2 FQNEAQ (reference sequence). V dropped 8 bases and J dropped 0 bases, with 19 bases sitting between them. There are 16 residues in the CDR3. CDR3 in amino acids: CASSKGEDYMNTEAFF. CDR3 DNA: TGTGCCAGCTCAAAAGGGGAGGACTACATGAACACTGAAGCTTTCTTT.

This clonotype was seen a handful of times. The chain recombines TRBV7-9 with TRBJ1-4; D unclear. CDR3 length equals 12 residues. Germline values: CDR1 SEHNR, CDR2 FQNEAQ (reference sequence). The V end lost 5 bases, the J end lost 7 bases, and 8 bases lay between the germline ends. The CDR3, as DNA: TGTGCCAGCAGCCCAGAATCTGAAAAACTGTTTTTT. This sequence encodes CASSPESEKLFF.

This clonotype appeared a few times. The chain couples TRBV6-6 to TRBJ2-1, with 10 bases matching TRBD1. The CDR3 has 13 residues. Unmatched junction bases numbered 4, after V lost 5 bases and J lost 9 bases. Germline V CDR1 and CDR2: MNHNY, SVGAGI (reference sequence). The CDR3 DNA reads TGTGCCAGCAGTCCGGGACAGGGGACTGAGCAGTTCTTC. It yields the protein CASSPGQGTEQFF.

The chain recombines TRBV10-1 with TRBJ2-3; TRBD2 matches 7 bases. This CDR3 has 15 residues. V was pared by 1 base and J by 6 bases, with 7 bases of the junction left unmatched. Germline CDR1 reads WNHNN; CDR2 reads SYGVQD (reference sequence). CDR3 in amino acids: CASSELGDGRDTQYF. The CDR3 DNA follows: TGCGCCAGCAGTGAGTTGGGAGACGGGAGGGATACGCAGTATTTT.

There are a few counts of this clonotype. This sequence joins TRBV5-4 and TRBJ2-3, with D perhaps TRBD1 (5 bases). This CDR3 contains 15 residues. The germline V gene has CDR1 SGHNT and CDR2 YYREEE (reference sequence). V was clipped by 0 bases and J by 2 bases, with 10 bases between them. The CDR3 is CASSLDPGYTDTQYF. The CDR3 DNA reads TGTGCCAGCAGCTTGGATCCAGGGTACACAGATACGCAGTATTTT.

This clonotype was counted ten times or more. This rearrangement joins TRBV4-1 to TRBJ2-1; D gene ambiguous. Germline assignment: CDR1 MGHRA and CDR2 YSYEKL. The CDR3 has 13 residues. Deletions cut 4 bases from V and 2 bases from J, with 6 bases between. The CDR3 DNA reads as TGCGCCAGCAGCCCTCACCCCTACAATGAGCAGTTCTTC. Its translation is CASSPHPYNEQFF.

This clonotype was counted at least ten times. The chain is built from TRBV9 and TRBJ2-1, with a tentative D call TRBD2 (5 bases). From germline, CDR1 is SGDLS and CDR2 YYNGEE. Trimming took 2 bases from V and 0 from J, leaving 15 bases between them. The CDR3 contains 17 residues. Here the CDR3 DNA reads TGTGCCAGCAGCGTCCTCTTGAGGGCTAGCTCCTACAATGAGCAGTTCTTC. This sequence encodes CASSVLLRASSYNEQFF.

This clonotype came up many times. V gene TRBV20-1 combines with J gene TRBJ2-7; the match to TRBD2 covers 10 bases. The V gene end was trimmed by 6 bases and the J gene end by 4 bases; junction bases not matched to a gene: 9. The CDR3 extends over 14 amino acids. Germline lookup yields CDR1 DFQATT and CDR2 SNEGSKA (reference sequence). CDR3 sequence reads: CSAVAGGLIYEQYF. For the CDR3, the DNA is TGCAGTGCAGTAGCGGGAGGCCTTATTTACGAGCAGTACTTC.

This clonotype has a count of ten or more. CDR3 sequence (DNA): TGCAGTGCTATTGGGGGGGGCACTGAAGCTTTCTTT. Protein: CSAIGGGTEAFF. This chain connects TRBV20-1 to TRBJ1-1; D may be TRBD1 (5 bases). The CDR3 runs to 12 residues. Looked up from germline, CDR1 is DFQATT and CDR2 is SNEGSKA (reference sequence). With 4 bases removed from V and 4 bases from J, the gap between germline ends came to 10 bases.

This clonotype was seen repeatedly, ten times or more. This chain joins TRBV20-1 and TRBJ2-1, with TRBD2 matching over 13 bases. The CDR3 covers 18 residues. Trimming took 3 bases from V and 4 from J; bases not matched to a gene: 12. CDR1 and CDR2 (germline): DFQATT, SNEGSKA (reference sequence). The CDR3 nucleotides are TGCAGTGCTAGGGCGGCGGAACTACTAGCGGGAGGGTACAATGAGCAGTTCTTC. It is translated as CSARAAELLAGGYNEQFF.

Ten or more counts support this clonotype. The chain couples TRBV7-6 to TRBJ1-5, with D uncertain. This CDR3 comprises 13 residues. The germline V gene has CDR1 SGHVS and CDR2 FNYEAQ. V lost 1 base and J lost 6, with 7 bases in between. The CDR3 protein is CASSLERGQPQHF. The CDR3 nucleotides are TGTGCCAGCAGCTTAGAACGTGGTCAGCCCCAGCATTTT.

This clonotype was observed many times. The chain is built from TRBV7-2 and TRBJ2-7; TRBD2 matches 13 bases. The CDR3 length is 17 residues. J gave up 5 bases and V 5 bases, and 12 bases lay outside the gene matches. The V gene's germline CDR1 is SGHTA and CDR2 FQGNSA. CDR3 sequence: CASSGRDMGLAGNEQYF. CDR3 nucleotide sequence: TGTGCCAGCAGCGGCCGGGACATGGGACTAGCGGGAAACGAGCAGTACTTC.

This clonotype was counted ten times or more. The V and J genes are TRBV10-2 and TRBJ2-1; possibly TRBD2 for D (5 bases). CDR3 length: 19 residues. The V gene's germline CDR1 is WSHSY and CDR2 SAAADI. Trimming took 0 bases from V and 4 from J, leaving 22 bases between them. CDR3 sequence (DNA): TGCGCCAGCAGTGAGTCGTGGGAGCGGAGGATATCGGTATACAATGAGCAGTTCTTC. It is translated as CASSESWERRISVYNEQFF.

The sample holds many counts of this clonotype. The chain couples TRBV6-6 to TRBJ2-7; weak D call: TRBD2 (6 bases). Between the trimmed V and J ends, which lost 2 bases and 5 bases, there was a span of 16 bases. This CDR3 has 15 residues. Germline V gives CDR1 MNHNY, CDR2 SVGAGI (reference sequence). The CDR3 DNA reads as TGTGCCAGCAGTTACATGAAGCGGGCGTTTAACGAGCAGTACTTC. Encoded protein: CASSYMKRAFNEQYF.

This clonotype was seen at least ten times. The junction departs from the called germline gene at one end, perhaps through a read error. The chain employs TRBV18 and TRBJ2-7, with a possible D match to TRBD2 (6 bases). CDR1 KGHSH and CDR2 LQKENI come from the germline V gene. The CDR3 sequence is 15 residues long. The CDR3 DNA reads as TGTGCCAGCTCCCCACAAAGGAGGGGAACCTACGAGCAGTACTTC. This gives the protein CASSPQRRGTYEQYF.

This clonotype has at least ten counts. The chain joins TRBV29-1 to TRBJ2-3; possibly TRBD2 for D (5 bases). This CDR3 is built from 13 residues. Germline V gene lookup returns CDR1 SQVTM and CDR2 ANQGSEA. V was cut by 7 bases and J by 2 bases, with 13 bases left in between. The CDR3 bases are TGCAGCGCAGGAGGCGGATTCACAGATACGCAGTATTTT. It translates to CSAGGGFTDTQYF.

This clonotype was detected many times. The chain is built from TRBV29-1 and TRBJ1-1; perhaps TRBD1 as D (6 bases). Germline-derived CDR1 and CDR2 are SQVTM and ANQGSEA. Trimming took off 4 bases at V and 3 bases at J, with 18 bases between the two ends. The CDR3 runs 15 residues. Here the CDR3 DNA reads TGCAGCGTTGGCCACCGGTTCGGACAGTACACTGAAGCTTTCTTT. This sequence encodes CSVGHRFGQYTEAFF.

This clonotype was counted ten times or more. The chain couples TRBV10-3 to TRBJ1-2, with D possibly matching TRBD1 (6 bases). The CDR3 totals 11 residues. V lost 10 bases and J lost 4, with 10 bases in between. From germline, CDR1 is ENHRY and CDR2 SYGVKD. Here the CDR3 reads CATGDPYGYTF. The CDR3 nucleotides read TGTGCCACAGGGGATCCCTATGGCTACACCTTC.

The J gene is TRBJ2-1, the V gene TRBV29-1; no firm D call. This CDR3 is 11 amino acids long. CDR1 is SQVTM and CDR2 is ANQGSEA in the germline V gene. Trimming stripped 0 bases from V and 13 bases from J, with 10 bases between. CDR3 sequence: CSVEDVPYQFF. The CDR3 DNA is TGCAGCGTTGAAGATGTTCCGTACCAGTTCTTC.